The clone carrying this T cell receptor (beta chain) showed up just a few times. Its antigen remains unidentified. Each bulk PBMC sample had 300 to 400 ng DNA loaded. Measured with immunoSEQ multiplex PCR; TCRdb has only the in-frame clones, and not every one. The repertoire has 10,000 to 13,000 clones, approximately 88% of them found once; the top ten carry more than 15%. This sample stems from a study of blood T cell dynamics during melanoma immunotherapy. Study-wide results and limits: Disease-control patients' PBMC repertoires became either more clonal or more diverse at W3.

Time point reported: week 3, after first cycle of checkpoint inhibitor. Response was assessed by RECIST 1.1 at 12 weeks, except a couple of rapid progressors. The germline V gene has CDR1 SNHLY and CDR2 FYNNEI. The CDR3 runs 14 residues. The V and J ends lost 10 bases and 8 bases, in that order; junction bases with no gene match: 11. Sequencing used blood, obtained from a patient treated with checkpoint blockade. This TCR came from a human donor with melanoma. V and J are TRBV2 and TRBJ1-6; the match to TRBD1 covers 7 bases. The CDR3 DNA reads as TGTGCCACCGAGTTCGGGACAGATTATTCACCCCTCCACTTT. Its translation is CATEFGTDYSPLHF.